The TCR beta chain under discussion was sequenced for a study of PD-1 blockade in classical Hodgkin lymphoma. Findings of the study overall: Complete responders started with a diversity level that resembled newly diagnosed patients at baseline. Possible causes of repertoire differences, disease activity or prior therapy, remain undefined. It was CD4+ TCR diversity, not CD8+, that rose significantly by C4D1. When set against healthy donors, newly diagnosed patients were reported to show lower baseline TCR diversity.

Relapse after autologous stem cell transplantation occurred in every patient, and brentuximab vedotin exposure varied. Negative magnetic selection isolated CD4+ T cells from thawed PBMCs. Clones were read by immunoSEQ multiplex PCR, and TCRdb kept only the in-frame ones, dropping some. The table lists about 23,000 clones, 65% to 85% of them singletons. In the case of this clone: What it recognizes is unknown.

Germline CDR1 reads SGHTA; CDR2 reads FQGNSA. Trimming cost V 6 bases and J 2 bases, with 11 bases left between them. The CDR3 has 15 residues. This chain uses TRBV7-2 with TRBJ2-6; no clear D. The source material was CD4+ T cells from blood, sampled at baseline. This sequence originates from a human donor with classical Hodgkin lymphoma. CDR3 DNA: TGTGCCAGCAGTAAAACCCGGGCTGGGGCCAACGTCCTGACTTTC. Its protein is CASSKTRAGANVLTF.